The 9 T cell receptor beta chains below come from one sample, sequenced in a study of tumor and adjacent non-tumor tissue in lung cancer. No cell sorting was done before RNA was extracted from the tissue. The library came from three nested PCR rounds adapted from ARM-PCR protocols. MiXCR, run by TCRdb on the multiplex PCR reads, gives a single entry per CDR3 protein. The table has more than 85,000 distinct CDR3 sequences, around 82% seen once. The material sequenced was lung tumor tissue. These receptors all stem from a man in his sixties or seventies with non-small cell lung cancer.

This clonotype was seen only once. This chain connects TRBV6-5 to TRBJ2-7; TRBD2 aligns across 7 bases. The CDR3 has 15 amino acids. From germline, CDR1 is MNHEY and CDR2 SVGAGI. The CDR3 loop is CTVGRRLAVPYEQYF. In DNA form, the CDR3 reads TGTACCGTCGGAAGGAGACTAGCAGTTCCTTACGAGCAGTACTTC.

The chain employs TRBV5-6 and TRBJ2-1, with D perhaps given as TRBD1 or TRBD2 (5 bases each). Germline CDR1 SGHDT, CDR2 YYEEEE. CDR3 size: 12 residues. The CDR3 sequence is CPNSYGDHEQFF. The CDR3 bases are TGTCCCAACAGCTATGGGGACCATGAGCAGTTCTTC.

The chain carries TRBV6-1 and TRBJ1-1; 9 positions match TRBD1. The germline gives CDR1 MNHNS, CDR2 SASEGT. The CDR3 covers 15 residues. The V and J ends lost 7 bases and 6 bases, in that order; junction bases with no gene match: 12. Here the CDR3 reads CASTLWGQGRSEAFF. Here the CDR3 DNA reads TGTGCCAGCACCCTATGGGGACAGGGCCGTTCTGAAGCTTTCTTT.

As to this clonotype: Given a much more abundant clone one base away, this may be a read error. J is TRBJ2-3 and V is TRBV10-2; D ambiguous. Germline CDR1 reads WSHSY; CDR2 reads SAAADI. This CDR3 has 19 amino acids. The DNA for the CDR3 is TGCGCCAGCAGGGACGGAAAAACGGCTAGATTCCTTAGCATAGATACGCAGTATTTT. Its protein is CASRDGKTARFLSIDTQYF.

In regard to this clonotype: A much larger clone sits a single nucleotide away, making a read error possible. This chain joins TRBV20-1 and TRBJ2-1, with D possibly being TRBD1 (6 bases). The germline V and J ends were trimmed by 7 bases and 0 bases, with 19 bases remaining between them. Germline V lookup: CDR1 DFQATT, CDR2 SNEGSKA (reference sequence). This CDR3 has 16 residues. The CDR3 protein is CSGKGRGARSYNEQFF. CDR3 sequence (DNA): TGCAGTGGGAAGGGCAGGGGCGCGCGCTCCTACAATGAGCAGTTCTTC.

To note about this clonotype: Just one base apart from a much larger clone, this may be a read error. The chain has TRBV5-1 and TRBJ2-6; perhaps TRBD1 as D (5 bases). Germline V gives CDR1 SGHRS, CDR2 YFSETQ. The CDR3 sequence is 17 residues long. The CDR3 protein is CASSLSAVGAGANILTF. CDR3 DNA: TGCGCCAGCAGCTTGTCCGCGGTAGGAGCTGGGGCCAACATCCTGACTTTC.

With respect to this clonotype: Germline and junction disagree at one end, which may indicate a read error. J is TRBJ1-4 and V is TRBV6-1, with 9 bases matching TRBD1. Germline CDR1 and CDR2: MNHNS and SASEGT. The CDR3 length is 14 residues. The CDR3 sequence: CTSNVGQGNEKLFF. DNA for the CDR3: TGTACCAGCAATGTAGGACAGGGGAATGAAAAACTGTTTTTT.

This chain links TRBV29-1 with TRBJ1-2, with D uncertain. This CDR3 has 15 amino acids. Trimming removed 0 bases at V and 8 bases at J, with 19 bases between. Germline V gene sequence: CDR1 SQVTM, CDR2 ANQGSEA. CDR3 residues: CSVEDPRKSLGGYTF. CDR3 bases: TGCAGCGTTGAAGACCCCCGGAAGAGCTTAGGCGGCTACACCTTC.

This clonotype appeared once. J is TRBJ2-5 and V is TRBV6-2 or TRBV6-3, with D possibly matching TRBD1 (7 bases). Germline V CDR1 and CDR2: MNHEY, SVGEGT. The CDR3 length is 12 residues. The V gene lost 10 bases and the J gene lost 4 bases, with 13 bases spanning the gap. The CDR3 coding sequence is TGTGCCAACAGGAGGGGGCGAGAGACCCAGTACTTC. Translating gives CANRRGRETQYF.